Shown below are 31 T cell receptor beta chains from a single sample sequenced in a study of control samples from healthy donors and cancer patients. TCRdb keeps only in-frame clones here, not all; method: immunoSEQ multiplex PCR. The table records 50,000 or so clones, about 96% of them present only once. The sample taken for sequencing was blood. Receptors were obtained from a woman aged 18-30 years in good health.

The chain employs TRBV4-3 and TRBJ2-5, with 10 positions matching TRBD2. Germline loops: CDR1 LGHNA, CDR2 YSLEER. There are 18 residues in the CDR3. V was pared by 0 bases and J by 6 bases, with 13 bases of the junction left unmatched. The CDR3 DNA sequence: TGCGCCAGCAGCCAAGAACGGCTAGCGGGGGTGTTCAAGAAGACCCAGTACTTC. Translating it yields CASSQERLAGVFKKTQYF.

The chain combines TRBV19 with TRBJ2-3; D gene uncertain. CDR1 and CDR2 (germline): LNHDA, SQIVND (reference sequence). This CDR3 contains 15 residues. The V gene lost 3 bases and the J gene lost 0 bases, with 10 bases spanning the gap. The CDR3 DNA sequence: TGTGCCAGTAGTATGGAGAGGTTCAGCACAGATACGCAGTATTTT. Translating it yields CASSMERFSTDTQYF.

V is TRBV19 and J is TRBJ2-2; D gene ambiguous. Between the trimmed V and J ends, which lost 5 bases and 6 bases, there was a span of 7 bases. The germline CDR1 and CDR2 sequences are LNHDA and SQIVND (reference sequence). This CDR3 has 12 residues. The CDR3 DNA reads TGTGCCAGTAGTCTTGGGTCCGGGGAGCTGTTTTTT. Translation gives CASSLGSGELFF. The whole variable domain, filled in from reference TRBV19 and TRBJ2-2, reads DGGITQSPKYLFRKEGQNVTLSCEQNLNHDAMYWYRQDPGQGLRLIYYSQIVNDFQKGDIAEGYSVSREKKESFPLTVTSAQKNPTAFYLCASSLGSGELFFGEGSRLTVL.

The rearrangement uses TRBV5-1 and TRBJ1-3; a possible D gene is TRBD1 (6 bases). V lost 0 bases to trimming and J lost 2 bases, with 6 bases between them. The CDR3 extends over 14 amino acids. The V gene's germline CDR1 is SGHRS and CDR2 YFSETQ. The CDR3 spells CASSLGTAGNTIYF. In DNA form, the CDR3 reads TGCGCCAGCAGCTTGGGGACAGCTGGAAACACCATATATTTT.

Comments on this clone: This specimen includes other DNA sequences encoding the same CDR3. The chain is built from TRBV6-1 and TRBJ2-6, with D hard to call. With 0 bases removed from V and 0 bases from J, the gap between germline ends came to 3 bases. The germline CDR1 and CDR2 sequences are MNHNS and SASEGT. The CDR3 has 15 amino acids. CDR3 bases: TGTGCCAGCAGTGAAGCGGGCTCTGGGGCCAACGTCCTGACTTTC. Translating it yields CASSEAGSGANVLTF.

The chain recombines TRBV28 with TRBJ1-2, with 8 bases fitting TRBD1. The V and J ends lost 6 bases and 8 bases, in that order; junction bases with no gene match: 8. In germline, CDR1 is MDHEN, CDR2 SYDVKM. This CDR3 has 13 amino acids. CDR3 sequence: CASSLTGGGGYTF. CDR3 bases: TGTGCCAGCAGCCTAACAGGGGGGGGCGGCTACACCTTC.

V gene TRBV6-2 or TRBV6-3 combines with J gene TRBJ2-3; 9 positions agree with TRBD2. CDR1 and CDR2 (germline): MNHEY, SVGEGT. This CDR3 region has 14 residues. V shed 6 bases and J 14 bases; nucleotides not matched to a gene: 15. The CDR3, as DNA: TGTGCCAGCAGCGGGTTCCTTAGCGGGGGAAGTTTGTATTTT. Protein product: CASSGFLSGGSLYF.

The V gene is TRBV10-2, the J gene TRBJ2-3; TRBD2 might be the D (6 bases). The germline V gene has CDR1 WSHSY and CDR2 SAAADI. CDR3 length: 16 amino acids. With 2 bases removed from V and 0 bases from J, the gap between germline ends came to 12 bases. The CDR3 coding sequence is TGCGCCAGCAGTGAGCTCGGAGGGAAGAGCACAGATACGCAGTATTTT. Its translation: CASSELGGKSTDTQYF.

In DNA, the CDR3 is TGTGCCAGCAGCCTAGAAGAACCACTAGCGGGACACTACAATGAGCAGTTCTTC. Its protein is CASSLEEPLAGHYNEQFF. The rearrangement links TRBV13 to TRBJ2-1; 10 nucleotides line up with TRBD2. V was clipped by 5 bases and J by 3 bases; unmatched bases: 13. The CDR3 contains 18 residues. Germline loops: CDR1 PRHDT, CDR2 FYEKMQ (reference sequence).

The CDR3: CASSQTKGANEKLFF. The CDR3 nucleotides read TGTGCCAGCTCCCAGACTAAGGGGGCTAATGAAAAACTGTTTTTT. The chain uses TRBV18 and TRBJ1-4; perhaps TRBD1 as D (6 bases). Germline loops: CDR1 KGHSH, CDR2 LQKENI. V was pared by 6 bases and J by 3 bases, with 14 bases between. CDR3 length: 15 residues.

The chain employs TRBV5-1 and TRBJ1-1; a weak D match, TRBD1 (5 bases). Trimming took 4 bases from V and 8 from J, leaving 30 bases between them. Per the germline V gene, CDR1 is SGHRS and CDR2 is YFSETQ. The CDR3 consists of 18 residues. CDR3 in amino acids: CASSPWSVGRGDSSEAFF. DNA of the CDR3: TGCGCCAGCAGCCCGTGGTCTGTTGGGAGGGGCGATTCTTCCGAAGCTTTCTTT.

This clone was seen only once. The CDR3, as DNA: TGTGCCAGCAGTGCCCGGGGACAGGGAAACACCGGGGAGCTGTTTTTT. Translating gives CASSARGQGNTGELFF. The genes are TRBV2 and TRBJ2-2, with 9 bases aligning to TRBD1. Germline CDR1 is SNHLY and CDR2 is FYNNEI. V lost 4 bases, J lost 2 bases, and 5 bases stayed unmatched. CDR3 length: 16 residues.

The chain's CDR3 is CASSYSRYREPNQPQHF. The CDR3 DNA is TGTGCCAGCAGTTACTCGAGATACAGGGAGCCCAATCAGCCCCAGCATTTT. The V and J genes are TRBV6-2 or TRBV6-3 and TRBJ1-5, with a tentative D call TRBD1 (6 bases). Germline CDR1 reads MNHEY; CDR2 reads SVGEGT. This CDR3 is built from 17 residues. Trimming cost V 0 bases and J 3 bases, with 15 bases left between them.

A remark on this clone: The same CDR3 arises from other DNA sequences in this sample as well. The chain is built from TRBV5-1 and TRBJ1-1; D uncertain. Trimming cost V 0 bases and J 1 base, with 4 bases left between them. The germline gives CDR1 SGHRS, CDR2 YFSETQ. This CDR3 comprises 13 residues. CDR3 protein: CASSLGGNTEAFF. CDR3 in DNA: TGCGCCAGCAGCTTGGGCGGGAACACTGAAGCTTTCTTT.

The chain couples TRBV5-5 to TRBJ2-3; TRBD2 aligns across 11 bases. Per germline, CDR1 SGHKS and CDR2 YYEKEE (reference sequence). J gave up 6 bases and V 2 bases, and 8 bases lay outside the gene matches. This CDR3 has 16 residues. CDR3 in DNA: TGTGCCAGCAGCTTAGGGCCCGGGACTAGCGGCGATACGCAGTATTTT. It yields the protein CASSLGPGTSGDTQYF.

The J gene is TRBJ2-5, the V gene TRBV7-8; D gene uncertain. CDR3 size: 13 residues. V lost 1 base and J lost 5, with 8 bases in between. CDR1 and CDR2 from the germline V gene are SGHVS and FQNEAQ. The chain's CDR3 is CASSLGTRETQYF. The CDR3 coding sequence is TGTGCCAGCAGCTTAGGAACCCGCGAGACCCAGTACTTC.

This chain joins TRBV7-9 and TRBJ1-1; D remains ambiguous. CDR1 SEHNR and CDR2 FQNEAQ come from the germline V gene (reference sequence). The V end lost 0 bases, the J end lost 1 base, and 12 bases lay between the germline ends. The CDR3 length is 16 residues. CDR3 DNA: TGTGCCAGCAGCTTAGCGTCGGCACCTGGGAACACTGAAGCTTTCTTT. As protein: CASSLASAPGNTEAFF.

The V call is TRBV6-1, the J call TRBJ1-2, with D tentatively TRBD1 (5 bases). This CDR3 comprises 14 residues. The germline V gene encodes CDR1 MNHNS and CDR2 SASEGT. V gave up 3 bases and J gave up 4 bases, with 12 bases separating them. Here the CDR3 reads CASSDAGGGYGYTF. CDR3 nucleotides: TGTGCCAGCAGTGACGCGGGGGGGGGCTATGGCTACACCTTC.

CDR3 nucleotides: TGCGCCAGCAGCATAGGACAGTCCTACGAGCAGTACTTC. Amino acids: CASSIGQSYEQYF. The chain employs TRBV5-1 and TRBJ2-7; the D gene is possibly TRBD1 (6 bases). Trimming stripped 4 bases from V and 1 base from J, with 9 bases between. Per germline, CDR1 SGHRS and CDR2 YFSETQ. The CDR3 totals 13 residues.

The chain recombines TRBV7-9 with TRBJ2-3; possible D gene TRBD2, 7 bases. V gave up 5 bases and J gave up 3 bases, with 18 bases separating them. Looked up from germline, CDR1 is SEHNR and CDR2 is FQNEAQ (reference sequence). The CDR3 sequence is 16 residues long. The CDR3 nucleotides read TGTGCCAGCAGCCTTGTCTTCGGGGGGCGAACAGATACGCAGTATTTT. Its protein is CASSLVFGGRTDTQYF.

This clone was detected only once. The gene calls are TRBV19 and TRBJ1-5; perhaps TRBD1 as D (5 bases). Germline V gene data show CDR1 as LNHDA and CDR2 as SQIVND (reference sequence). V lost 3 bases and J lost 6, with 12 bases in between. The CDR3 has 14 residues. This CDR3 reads CASSIGHTGQPQHF. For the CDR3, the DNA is TGTGCCAGTAGTATCGGACATACGGGTCAGCCCCAGCATTTT. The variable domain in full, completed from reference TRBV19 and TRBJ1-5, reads DGGITQSPKYLFRKEGQNVTLSCEQNLNHDAMYWYRQDPGQGLRLIYYSQIVNDFQKGDIAEGYSVSREKKESFPLTVTSAQKNPTAFYLCASSIGHTGQPQHFGDGTRLSIL.

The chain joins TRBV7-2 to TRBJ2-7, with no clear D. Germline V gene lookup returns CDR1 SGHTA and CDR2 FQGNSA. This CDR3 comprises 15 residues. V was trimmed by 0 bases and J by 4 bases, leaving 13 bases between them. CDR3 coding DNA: TGTGCCAGCAGCTTAGCTTCGTCGCAGCAGTACGAGCAGTACTTC. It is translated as CASSLASSQQYEQYF.

CDR3 nucleotide sequence: TGCGCCAGCAGTGAATGGGGACAGGGTTGGGCTAACTATGGCTACACCTTC. It encodes CASSEWGQGWANYGYTF. The V gene is TRBV10-1, the J gene TRBJ1-2, with 9 positions matching TRBD1. Trimming took 3 bases from V and 0 from J; bases not matched to a gene: 8. The CDR3 consists of 17 residues. Germline loops: CDR1 WNHNN, CDR2 SYGVQD (reference sequence).

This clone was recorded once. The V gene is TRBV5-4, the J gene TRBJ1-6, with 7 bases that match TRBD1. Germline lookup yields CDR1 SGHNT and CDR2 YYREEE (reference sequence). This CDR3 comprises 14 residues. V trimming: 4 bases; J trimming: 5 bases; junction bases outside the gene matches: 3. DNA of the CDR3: TGTGCCAGCAGCCGGGACAGAGATAATTCACCCCTCCACTTT. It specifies CASSRDRDNSPLHF.

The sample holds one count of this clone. CDR3 sequence (DNA): TGTGCCAGCAGTTTATTCGCAGGGGTCTCCTACGAGCAGTACTTC. Residues: CASSLFAGVSYEQYF. This sequence joins TRBV27 and TRBJ2-7; tentatively, D is TRBD1 (6 bases). Germline V lookup: CDR1 MNHEY, CDR2 SMNVEV (reference sequence). There are 15 residues in the CDR3. V was trimmed by 1 base and J by 0 bases, leaving 10 bases between them.

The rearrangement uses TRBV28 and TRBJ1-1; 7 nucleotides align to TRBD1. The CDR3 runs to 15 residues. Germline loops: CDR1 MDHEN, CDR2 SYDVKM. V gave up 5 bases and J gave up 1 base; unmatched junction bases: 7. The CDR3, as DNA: TGTGCCAGCAGTCCCTACAGGGGCCAGAACACTGAAGCTTTCTTT. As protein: CASSPYRGQNTEAFF.

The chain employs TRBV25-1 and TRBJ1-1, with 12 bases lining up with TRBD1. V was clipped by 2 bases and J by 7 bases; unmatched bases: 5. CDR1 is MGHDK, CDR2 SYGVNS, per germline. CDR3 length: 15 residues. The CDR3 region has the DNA TGTGCCAGCAGTGAACCGGGACAGGGGGCTGGTGAAGCTTTCTTT. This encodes CASSEPGQGAGEAFF.

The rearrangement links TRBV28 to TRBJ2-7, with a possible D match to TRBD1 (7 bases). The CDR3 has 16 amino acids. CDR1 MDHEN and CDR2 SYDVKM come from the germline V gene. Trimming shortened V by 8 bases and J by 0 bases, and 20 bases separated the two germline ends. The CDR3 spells CASRGLGTEASYEQYF. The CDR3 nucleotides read TGTGCCAGCCGGGGACTCGGGACAGAGGCCTCCTACGAGCAGTACTTC.

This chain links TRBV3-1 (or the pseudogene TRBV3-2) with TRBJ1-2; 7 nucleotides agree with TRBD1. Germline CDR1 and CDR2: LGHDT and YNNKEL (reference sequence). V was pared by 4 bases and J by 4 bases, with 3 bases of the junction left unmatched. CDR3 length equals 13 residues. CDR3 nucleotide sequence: TGTGCCAGCAGCCTAGGGGGCTTCTATGGCTACACCTTC. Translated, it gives CASSLGGFYGYTF.

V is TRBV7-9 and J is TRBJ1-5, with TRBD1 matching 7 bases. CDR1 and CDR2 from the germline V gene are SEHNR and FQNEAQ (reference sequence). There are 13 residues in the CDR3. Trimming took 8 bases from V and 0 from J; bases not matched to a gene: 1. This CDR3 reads CASRQGSNQPQHF. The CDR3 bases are TGTGCCAGCCGACAGGGTAGCAATCAGCCCCAGCATTTT. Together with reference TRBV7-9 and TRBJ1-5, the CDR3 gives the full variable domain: DTGVSQNPRHKITKRGQNVTFRCDPISEHNRLYWYRQTLGQGPEFLTYFQNEAQLEKSRLLSDRFSAERPKGSFSTLEIQRTEQGDSAMYLCASRQGSNQPQHFGDGTRLSIL.

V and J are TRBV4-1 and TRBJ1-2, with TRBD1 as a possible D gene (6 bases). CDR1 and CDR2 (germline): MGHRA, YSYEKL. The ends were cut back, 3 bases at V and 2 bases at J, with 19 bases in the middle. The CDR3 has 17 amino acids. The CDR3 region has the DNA TGCGCCAGCAGCCAGGGACCCGGGACATCCTTGAACTATGGCTACACCTTC. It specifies CASSQGPGTSLNYGYTF.